This T cell receptor (beta chain) was captured in a study of Graves' ophthalmopathy and Graves' hyperthyroidism. Study-wide background: Samples of peripheral blood were obtained at initial diagnosis, prior to treatment of any kind. Findings of the study overall: The 13-signature model separated ophthalmopathy from stable hyperthyroidism at 85% to 90% sensitivity and nearly 82% specificity.

The TCR beta CDR3 regions underwent amplification from RNA transcripts. First-round RT-PCR used HTBI primers; second-round multiplex PCR followed. A single record per CDR3 protein comes from TCRdb applying MiXCR to the multiplex PCR reads. Of approximately 700,000 distinct CDR3 sequences listed, roughly two fifths were seen once; the top ten hold 3% to 4%. CDR1 and CDR2 (germline): MNHEY, SMNVEV (reference sequence). This CDR3 region has 14 residues. V was shortened by 8 bases and J by 0 bases, with 8 bases between the two germline ends. Concerning this clonotype: Antigen specificity is unknown.

The clonotype comes from an adult man with Graves' ophthalmopathy. Material for sequencing was peripheral blood. The chain is built from TRBV27 and TRBJ2-6; D is unresolved. CDR3 in amino acids: CASHGSSGANVLTF. The CDR3 DNA is TGTGCCAGCCATGGAAGCTCTGGGGCCAACGTCCTGACTTTC.